These 30 T cell receptor beta chains came from one sample sequenced in a study of T cell changes during pregnancy in multiple sclerosis. Using immunoSEQ multiplex PCR, the repertoire was profiled, and TCRdb retains in-frame clones only, with some absent. The sample includes roughly 110,000 clones, about 90% of them seen just once. The sequencing used peripheral blood, collected before pregnancy. The receptor source for this set is a female donor with multiple sclerosis, enrolled in a pregnancy study.

The chain recombines TRBV5-1 with TRBJ2-1; 11 bases are a match to TRBD2. V lost 2 bases to trimming and J lost 6 bases; unmatched junction nucleotides: 4. Germline CDR1 reads SGHRS; CDR2 reads YFSETQ. CDR3 length: 15 residues. CDR3 bases: TGCGCCAGCAGCTTTGGGGGACTAGCGGCCAATGAGCAGTTCTTC. Protein: CASSFGGLAANEQFF.

J is TRBJ1-5 and V is TRBV28; no clear D. Germline CDR1 is MDHEN and CDR2 is SYDVKM. The CDR3 covers 11 residues. Trimming left V 3 bases short and J 7 bases short, with 4 bases between. The CDR3 DNA is TGTGCCAGCAGTTTCGCGCAGCCCCAGCATTTT. Encoded protein: CASSFAQPQHF. The complete variable domain, with remaining parts taken from reference TRBV28 and TRBJ1-5, reads DVKVTQSSRYLVKRTGEKVFLECVQDMDHENMFWYRQDPGLGLRLIYFSYDVKMKEKGDIPEGYSVSREKKERFSLILESASTNQTSMYLCASSFAQPQHFGDGTRLSIL.

This chain links TRBV27 with TRBJ2-3, with 8 bases aligning to TRBD2. Germline-derived CDR1 and CDR2 are MNHEY and SMNVEV (reference sequence). V lost 5 bases, J lost 2 bases, and 6 bases stayed unmatched. This CDR3 has 15 amino acids. As DNA, the CDR3 is TGTGCCAGCAGTCCCGGGACTAGACTCACAGATACGCAGTATTTT. This translates into CASSPGTRLTDTQYF.

The J gene is TRBJ1-1, the V gene TRBV5-6, with 12 bases aligning to TRBD1. V was pared by 0 bases and J by 5 bases, with 11 bases of the junction left unmatched. This CDR3 is 18 amino acids long. The germline V gene has CDR1 SGHDT and CDR2 YYEEEE. The CDR3 sequence: CASSLGIRDRGRDTEAFF. CDR3 in DNA: TGTGCCAGCAGCTTGGGGATCCGGGACAGGGGGCGCGATACTGAAGCTTTCTTT.

This rearrangement joins TRBV10-3 to TRBJ1-4; D not certain. CDR1 ENHRY and CDR2 SYGVKD come from the germline V gene. CDR3 length: 12 residues. The V end lost 5 bases, the J end lost 7 bases, and 8 bases lay between the germline ends. The CDR3 loop is CAISSGSEKLFF. CDR3 in DNA: TGTGCCATCAGTTCCGGGAGTGAAAAACTGTTTTTT.

This chain uses TRBV4-3 with TRBJ2-3; TRBD2 is a possible D gene (6 bases). CDR1 is LGHNA, CDR2 YSLEER, per germline. This CDR3 has 17 residues. V was pared by 4 bases and J by 2 bases, with 19 bases between. CDR3 coding DNA: TGCGCCAGCAGCCCTGGGACTCGACGGTTGGCCACAGATACGCAGTATTTT. This sequence encodes CASSPGTRRLATDTQYF.

This clone was recorded a few times. The chain links TRBV29-1 to TRBJ2-7; possibly TRBD2 for D (6 bases). CDR3 size: 12 residues. CDR1 and CDR2 (germline): SQVTM, ANQGSEA. The V and J ends lost 6 bases and 7 bases respectively, with 16 bases between them. In DNA, the CDR3 is TGCAGCGTGCGGGACGGAGGATTAGAGCAGTACTTC. Protein product: CSVRDGGLEQYF.

The V gene is TRBV9, the J gene TRBJ2-1, with a weak D call TRBD2 (5 bases). V was trimmed by 0 bases and J by 5 bases, leaving 15 bases between them. The CDR3 length is 16 residues. CDR1 SGDLS and CDR2 YYNGEE come from the germline V gene. CDR3 bases: TGTGCCAGCAGCGTAGCGGTAGCGAATTTCGACAATGAGCAGTTCTTC. Translation: CASSVAVANFDNEQFF. The full variable domain, its missing parts supplied by reference TRBV9 and TRBJ2-1, is DSGVTQTPKHLITATGQRVTLRCSPRSGDLSVYWYQQSLDQGLQFLIQYYNGEERAKGNILERFSAQQFPDLHSELNLSSLELGDSALYFCASSVAVANFDNEQFFGPGTRLTVL.

CDR3 in DNA: TGTGCCAGCAGTAGGGACAGTCCAGGCGAGCAGTACTTC. It specifies CASSRDSPGEQYF. The rearrangement joins TRBV6-5 to TRBJ2-7, with 7 nucleotides matching TRBD1. CDR1 and CDR2 from the germline V gene are MNHEY and SVGAGI. Germline trimming cut 5 bases from V and 6 bases from J; bases unmatched to any gene: 7. This CDR3 region has 13 residues.

The rearrangement joins TRBV30 to TRBJ2-7; 10 positions match TRBD2. The CDR3 is 14 amino acids. Trimming removed 1 base from V and 3 bases from J; junction bases left unmatched: 3. Germline CDR1 reads GTSNPN; CDR2 reads SVGIG (reference sequence). CDR3 sequence (DNA): TGTGCCTGGAGTGGGACTAGCGGTTTCTACGAGCAGTACTTC. It translates to CAWSGTSGFYEQYF. The full variable domain, its missing parts supplied by reference TRBV30 and TRBJ2-7, is SQTIHQWPATLVQPVGSPLSLECTVEGTSNPNLYWYRQAAGRGLQLLFYSVGIGQISSEVPQNLSASRPQDRQFILSSKKLLLSDSGFYLCAWSGTSGFYEQYFGPGTRLTVT.

This clone was seen just once. The J gene is TRBJ2-1, the V gene TRBV27; 9 positions agree with TRBD1. Germline CDR1 and CDR2: MNHEY and SMNVEV (reference sequence). V shed 6 bases and J 10 bases; nucleotides not matched to a gene: 7. The CDR3 spans 13 residues. The CDR3 is CASRTDRGLEQFF. The CDR3 coding sequence is TGTGCCAGCAGGACGGACAGGGGTTTGGAGCAGTTCTTC.

The chain recombines TRBV15 with TRBJ2-7, with D possibly being TRBD2 (6 bases). Germline lookup yields CDR1 LNHNV and CDR2 YYDKDF (reference sequence). V lost 5 bases, J lost 7 bases, and 21 bases lay in between. CDR3 length: 15 residues. DNA for the CDR3: TGTGCCACCAGCCCTTCAAAGCGGGCAGGGATTGAGCAGTACTTC. It yields the protein CATSPSKRAGIEQYF.

The genes are TRBV7-2 and TRBJ1-1, with D possibly being TRBD1 (6 bases). Germline CDR1 is SGHTA and CDR2 is FQGNSA. V was pared by 6 bases and J by 7 bases, with 18 bases between. The CDR3 covers 14 residues. This CDR3 is CASSQSGAGVEAFF. DNA for the CDR3: TGTGCCAGCAGTCAAAGCGGGGCAGGGGTTGAAGCTTTCTTT.

The V and J genes are TRBV11-1 and TRBJ2-6; D is undetermined. V was trimmed by 5 bases and J by 4 bases, leaving 12 bases between them. CDR3 size: 15 residues. Germline CDR1 is SGHAT and CDR2 is FQDESV (reference sequence). DNA for the CDR3: TGTGCCAGCAGCCCGCTAGGTTTGGGGGCCAACGTCCTGACTTTC. It translates to CASSPLGLGANVLTF.

V usage is TRBV5-1 and J usage is TRBJ2-1; D not certain. This CDR3 has 15 residues. V was trimmed by 1 base and J by 4 bases, leaving 12 bases between them. Germline lookup yields CDR1 SGHRS and CDR2 YFSETQ. The CDR3 sequence: CASSLSSLEYNEQFF. CDR3 nucleotide sequence: TGCGCCAGCAGCTTGTCCAGCTTGGAGTACAATGAGCAGTTCTTC.

This chain uses TRBV19 with TRBJ2-7; 10 bases line up with TRBD2. The CDR3 is made up of 15 amino acids. V trimming: 5 bases; J trimming: 1 base; junction bases outside the gene matches: 5. Germline loops: CDR1 LNHDA, CDR2 SQIVND (reference sequence). CDR3 loop: CASSPGTSVSYEQYF. As DNA, the CDR3 is TGTGCCAGTAGTCCCGGGACTAGCGTATCCTACGAGCAGTACTTC. Using reference TRBV19 and TRBJ2-7 for the parts outside the CDR3, the full variable domain is DGGITQSPKYLFRKEGQNVTLSCEQNLNHDAMYWYRQDPGQGLRLIYYSQIVNDFQKGDIAEGYSVSREKKESFPLTVTSAQKNPTAFYLCASSPGTSVSYEQYFGPGTRLTVT.

This sequence joins TRBV7-2 and TRBJ1-1; possibly TRBD1 for D (6 bases). The V end lost 7 bases, the J end lost 5 bases, and 14 bases lay between the germline ends. This CDR3 spans 13 amino acids. Germline values: CDR1 SGHTA, CDR2 FQGNSA. CDR3 in amino acids: CASIKGGGTEAFF. The DNA of the CDR3 is TGTGCCAGCATTAAAGGGGGGGGAACTGAAGCTTTCTTT.

The chain has TRBV6-1 and TRBJ2-3, with 8 bases aligning to TRBD2. The germline CDR1 and CDR2 sequences are MNHNS and SASEGT. The CDR3 runs to 16 residues. The trim removed 2 bases at V and 2 bases at J, leaving 6 bases unmatched. The DNA of the CDR3 is TGTGCCAGCAGTGAATGGGGCGGGGGGACCACAGATACGCAGTATTTT. It translates to CASSEWGGGTTDTQYF.

V usage is TRBV6-1 and J usage is TRBJ2-4; TRBD1 is a possible D gene (5 bases). This CDR3 has 15 residues. Trimming removed 6 bases at V and 0 bases at J, with 12 bases between. The germline gives CDR1 MNHNS, CDR2 SASEGT. CDR3: CASRIRGLAKNIQYF. CDR3 nucleotide sequence: TGTGCCAGCAGGATTAGGGGTTTAGCCAAAAACATTCAGTACTTC.

The CDR3 protein is CASSLGGLTAPSSYNEQFF. In DNA form, the CDR3 reads TGTGCCAGCAGCTTAGGAGGTTTGACGGCGCCGAGCTCCTACAATGAGCAGTTCTTC. V is TRBV11-3 and J is TRBJ2-1, with D unclear. The CDR3 contains 19 residues. Germline V CDR1 and CDR2: SGHNT, YENEEA. V was shortened by 1 base and J by 0 bases, with 19 bases between the two germline ends. Full variable domain (outside the CDR3, taken from reference TRBV11-3 and TRBJ2-1): EAGVVQSPRYKIIEKKQPVAFWCNPISGHNTLYWYLQNLGQGPELLIRYENEEAVDDSQLPKDRFSAERLKGVDSTLKIQPAELGDSAVYLCASSLGGLTAPSSYNEQFFGPGTRLTVL.

This clone has a handful of counts. V usage is TRBV7-6 and J usage is TRBJ2-7; weak D call: TRBD1 (6 bases). Germline assignment: CDR1 SGHVS and CDR2 FNYEAQ. CDR3 length: 12 residues. With 4 bases removed from V and 4 bases from J, the gap between germline ends came to 8 bases. The CDR3 nucleotides read TGTGCCAGCAGCTCGACAGGATACGAGCAGTACTTC. Encoded protein: CASSSTGYEQYF. Together with reference TRBV7-6 and TRBJ2-7, the CDR3 gives the full variable domain: GAGVSQSPRYKVTKRGQDVALRCDPISGHVSLYWYRQALGQGPEFLTYFNYEAQQDKSGLPNDRFSAERPEGSISTLTIQRTEQRDSAMYRCASSSTGYEQYFGPGTRLTVT.

The gene calls are TRBV6-6 and TRBJ2-7; 7 positions agree with TRBD2. Trimming took 2 bases from V and 4 from J; bases not matched to a gene: 2. The CDR3 covers 13 residues. Germline V gene data show CDR1 as MNHNY and CDR2 as SVGAGI (reference sequence). CDR3 sequence (DNA): TGTGCCAGCAGTTACCCCGGGGGGTACGAGCAGTACTTC. Its protein is CASSYPGGYEQYF.

The chain combines TRBV5-4 with TRBJ2-5, with a possible D match to TRBD2 (6 bases). CDR1 is SGHNT and CDR2 is YYREEE in the germline V gene (reference sequence). With 4 bases removed from V and 0 bases from J, the gap between germline ends came to 16 bases. The CDR3 spans 16 residues. The CDR3, as DNA: TGTGCCAGCAGCCGTCCGAGCGGGTCGTACCAAGAGACCCAGTACTTC. Translating gives CASSRPSGSYQETQYF.

A few counts support this clone. The chain combines TRBV5-1 with TRBJ2-7, with 8 bases matching TRBD1. Germline values: CDR1 SGHRS, CDR2 YFSETQ. V shed 4 bases, J shed 2 bases, and the junction held 11 bases outside the gene matches. CDR3 length: 16 amino acids. The CDR3 bases are TGCGCCAGCAGCCGGGGCGGGACAGGAGAGACCTACGAGCAGTACTTC. As protein: CASSRGGTGETYEQYF.

The V and J genes are TRBV7-6 and TRBJ2-7; D gene unclear. CDR3 length: 13 amino acids. Trimming shortened V by 5 bases and J by 2 bases, and 10 bases separated the two germline ends. Looked up from germline, CDR1 is SGHVS and CDR2 is FNYEAQ. CDR3 in DNA: TGTGCCAGCAGCCTAGGCCTAGCCTACGAGCAGTACTTC. Protein product: CASSLGLAYEQYF.

The chain employs TRBV30 and TRBJ1-2; D unresolved. The germline CDR1 and CDR2 sequences are GTSNPN and SVGIG (reference sequence). V lost 3 bases and J 7 bases, leaving 12 bases between the germline ends. CDR3 length equals 12 residues. The CDR3 region is CAWRGRMRGYTF. Here the CDR3 DNA reads TGTGCCTGGAGGGGCAGGATGCGTGGCTACACCTTC.

This chain links TRBV19 with TRBJ1-2; the D is unclear. Germline-derived CDR1 and CDR2 are LNHDA and SQIVND (reference sequence). V lost 3 bases to trimming and J lost 7 bases, with 9 bases between them. The CDR3 runs 12 residues. CDR3 in amino acids: CASSIEDSGYTF. The CDR3 DNA is TGTGCCAGTAGTATCGAGGACTCTGGCTACACCTTC.

This chain connects TRBV6-4 to TRBJ2-3; maybe TRBD2 (5 bases). CDR3 length: 13 amino acids. Germline values: CDR1 MRHNA, CDR2 SNTAGT. V dropped 5 bases and J dropped 7 bases, with 13 bases sitting between them. DNA of the CDR3: TGTGCCAGCAGTCGGACTGAGCGGCATACGCAGTATTTT. Its protein is CASSRTERHTQYF.

V and J are TRBV28 and TRBJ1-1; D might be TRBD1 (5 bases). The CDR3 loop spans 15 amino acids. Germline CDR1 reads MDHEN; CDR2 reads SYDVKM. Deletions cut 2 bases from V and 5 bases from J, with 15 bases between. As DNA, the CDR3 is TGTGCCAGCAGTTTACCCGGGACTCAGGCAACTGAAGCTTTCTTT. This codes for CASSLPGTQATEAFF.

The V call is TRBV2, the J call TRBJ1-3, with D maybe TRBD1 (5 bases). Germline loops: CDR1 SNHLY, CDR2 FYNNEI. The CDR3 runs 13 residues. V dropped 3 bases and J dropped 11 bases, with 14 bases sitting between them. CDR3 in amino acids: CASSETASFSIYF. The CDR3 nucleotides are TGTGCCAGCAGTGAGACAGCGTCATTCTCCATATATTTT.